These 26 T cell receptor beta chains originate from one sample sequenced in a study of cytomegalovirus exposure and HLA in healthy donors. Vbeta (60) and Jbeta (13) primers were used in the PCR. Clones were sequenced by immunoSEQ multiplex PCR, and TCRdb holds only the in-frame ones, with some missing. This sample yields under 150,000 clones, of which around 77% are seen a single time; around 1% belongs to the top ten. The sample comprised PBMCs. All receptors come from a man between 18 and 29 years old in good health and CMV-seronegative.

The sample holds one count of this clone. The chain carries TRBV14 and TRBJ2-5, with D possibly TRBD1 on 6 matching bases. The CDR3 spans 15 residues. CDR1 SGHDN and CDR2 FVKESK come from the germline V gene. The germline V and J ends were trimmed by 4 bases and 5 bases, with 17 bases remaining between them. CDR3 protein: CASSRTQGKGETQYF. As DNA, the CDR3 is TGTGCCAGCAGCCGCACCCAGGGGAAGGGGGAGACCCAGTACTTC.

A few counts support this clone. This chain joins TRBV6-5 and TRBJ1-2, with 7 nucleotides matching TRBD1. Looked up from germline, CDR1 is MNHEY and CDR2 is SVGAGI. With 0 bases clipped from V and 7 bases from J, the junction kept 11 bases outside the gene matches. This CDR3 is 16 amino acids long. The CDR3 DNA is TGTGCCAGCAGTTACTCGCAGACAGGGTTCCCCGGTGGCTACACCTTC. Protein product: CASSYSQTGFPGGYTF.

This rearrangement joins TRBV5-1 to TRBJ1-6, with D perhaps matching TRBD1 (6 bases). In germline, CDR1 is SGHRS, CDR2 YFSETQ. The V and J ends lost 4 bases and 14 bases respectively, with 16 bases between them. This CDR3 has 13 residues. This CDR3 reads CASSTTDGDTLHF. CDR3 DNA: TGCGCCAGCAGCACAACCGACGGGGACACCCTCCACTTT. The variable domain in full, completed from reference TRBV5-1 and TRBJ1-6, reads KAGVTQTPRYLIKTRGQQVTLSCSPISGHRSVSWYQQTPGQGLQFLFEYFSETQRNKGNFPGRFSGRQFSNSRSEMNVSTLELGDSALYLCASSTTDGDTLHFGNGTRLTVT.

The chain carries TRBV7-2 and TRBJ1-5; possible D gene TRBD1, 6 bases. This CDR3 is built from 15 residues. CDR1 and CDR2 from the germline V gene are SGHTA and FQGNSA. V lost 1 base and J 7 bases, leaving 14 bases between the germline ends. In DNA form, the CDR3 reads TGTGCCAGCAGCTTAGGGGCGGTGAGGGGGCAGCCCCAGCATTTT. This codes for CASSLGAVRGQPQHF.

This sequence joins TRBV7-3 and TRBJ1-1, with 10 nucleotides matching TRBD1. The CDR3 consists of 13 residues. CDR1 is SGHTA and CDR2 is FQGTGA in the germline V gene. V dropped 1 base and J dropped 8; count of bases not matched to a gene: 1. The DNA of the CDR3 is TGTGCCAGCAGCTTAAGGACAGGGGGGGAAGCTTTCTTT. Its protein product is CASSLRTGGEAFF. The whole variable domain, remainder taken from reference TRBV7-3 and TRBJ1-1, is GAGVSQTPSNKVTEKGKYVELRCDPISGHTALYWYRQSLGQGPEFLIYFQGTGAADDSGLPNDRFFAVRPEGSVSTLKIQRTERGDSAVYLCASSLRTGGEAFFGQGTRLTVV.

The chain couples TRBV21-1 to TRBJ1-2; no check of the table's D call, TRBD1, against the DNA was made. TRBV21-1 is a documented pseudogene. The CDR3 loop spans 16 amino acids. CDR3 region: CASSTGQGRTSSGYTF. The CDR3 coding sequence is TGTGCCAGCAGCACAGGACAGGGAAGGACCTCCTCGGGCTACACCTTC.

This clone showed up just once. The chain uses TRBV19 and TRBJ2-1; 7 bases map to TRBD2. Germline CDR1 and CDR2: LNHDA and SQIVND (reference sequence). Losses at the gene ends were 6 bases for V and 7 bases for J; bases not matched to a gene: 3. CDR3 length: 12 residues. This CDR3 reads CASRLGGNEQFF. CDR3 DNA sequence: TGTGCCAGTAGGTTGGGGGGGAATGAGCAGTTCTTC.

CDR3 in DNA: TGTGCCAGCAGTGCTTGGGGCAGTCGGAACACTGAAGCTTTCTTT. This gives the protein CASSAWGSRNTEAFF. The chain uses TRBV2 and TRBJ1-1, with D possibly TRBD1 on 5 matching bases. The V and J ends lost 4 bases and 1 base respectively, with 13 bases between them. The CDR3 is 15 amino acids. The germline gives CDR1 SNHLY, CDR2 FYNNEI. The full variable domain, in which reference TRBV2 and TRBJ1-1 provide the parts outside the CDR3, is EPEVTQTPSHQVTQMGQEVILRCVPISNHLYFYWYRQILGQKVEFLVSFYNNEISEKSEIFDDQFSVERPDGSNFTLKIRSTKLEDSAMYFCASSAWGSRNTEAFFGQGTRLTVV.

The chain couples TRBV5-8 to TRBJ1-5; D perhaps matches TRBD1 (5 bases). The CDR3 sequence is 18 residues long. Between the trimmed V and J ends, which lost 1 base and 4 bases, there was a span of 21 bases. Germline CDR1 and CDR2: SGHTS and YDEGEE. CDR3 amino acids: CASSLLGALILGNQPQHF. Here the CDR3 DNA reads TGTGCCAGCAGCTTGTTAGGGGCTCTGATTCTTGGGAATCAGCCCCAGCATTTT.

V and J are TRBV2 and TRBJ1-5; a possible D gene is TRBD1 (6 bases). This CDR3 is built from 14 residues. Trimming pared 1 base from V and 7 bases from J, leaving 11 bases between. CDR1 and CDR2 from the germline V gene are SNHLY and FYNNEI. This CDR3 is CASSEGRGQQPQHF. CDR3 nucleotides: TGTGCCAGCAGTGAAGGAAGGGGACAACAGCCCCAGCATTTT. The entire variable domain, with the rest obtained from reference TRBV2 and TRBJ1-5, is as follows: EPEVTQTPSHQVTQMGQEVILRCVPISNHLYFYWYRQILGQKVEFLVSFYNNEISEKSEIFDDQFSVERPDGSNFTLKIRSTKLEDSAMYFCASSEGRGQQPQHFGDGTRLSIL.

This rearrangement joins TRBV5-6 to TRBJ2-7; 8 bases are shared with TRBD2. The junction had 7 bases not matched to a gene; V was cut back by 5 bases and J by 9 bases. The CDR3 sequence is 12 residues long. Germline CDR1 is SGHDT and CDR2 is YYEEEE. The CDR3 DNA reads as TGTGCCAGCAGTGCGGGACTAGGGGTGCAGTACTTC. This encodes CASSAGLGVQYF. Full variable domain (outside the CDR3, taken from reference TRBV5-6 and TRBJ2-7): DAGVTQSPTHLIKTRGQQVTLRCSPKSGHDTVSWYQQALGQGPQFIFQYYEEEERQRGNFPDRFSGHQFPNYSSELNVNALLLGDSALYLCASSAGLGVQYFGPGTRLTVT.

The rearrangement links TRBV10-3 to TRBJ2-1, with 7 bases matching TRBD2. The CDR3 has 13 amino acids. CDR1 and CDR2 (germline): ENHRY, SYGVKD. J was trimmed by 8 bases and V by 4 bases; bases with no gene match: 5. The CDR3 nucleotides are TGTGCCATCAGTGGTCGGGGGGACGATGAGCAGTTCTTC. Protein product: CAISGRGDDEQFF.

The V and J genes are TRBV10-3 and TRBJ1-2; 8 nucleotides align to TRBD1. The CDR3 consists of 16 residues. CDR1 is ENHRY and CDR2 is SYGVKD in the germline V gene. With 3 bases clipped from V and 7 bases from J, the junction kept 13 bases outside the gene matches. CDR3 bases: TGTGCCATCAGTGAAGGACAGGGCTCAGTGGTTGGTGGCTACACCTTC. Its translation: CAISEGQGSVVGGYTF.

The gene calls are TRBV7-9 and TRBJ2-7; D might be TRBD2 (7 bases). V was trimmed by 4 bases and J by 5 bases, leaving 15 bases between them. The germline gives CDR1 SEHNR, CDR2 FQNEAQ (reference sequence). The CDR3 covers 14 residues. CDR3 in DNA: TGTGCCAGCAGCTCCCGACTAGGGGGGGACGAGCAGTACTTC. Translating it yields CASSSRLGGDEQYF.

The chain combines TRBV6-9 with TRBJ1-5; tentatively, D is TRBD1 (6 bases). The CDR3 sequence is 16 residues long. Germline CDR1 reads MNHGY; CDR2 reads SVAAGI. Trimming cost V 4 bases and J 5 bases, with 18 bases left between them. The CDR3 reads CASSSIRDNWDQPQHF. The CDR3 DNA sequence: TGTGCCAGCAGTTCTATACGGGACAACTGGGATCAGCCCCAGCATTTT.

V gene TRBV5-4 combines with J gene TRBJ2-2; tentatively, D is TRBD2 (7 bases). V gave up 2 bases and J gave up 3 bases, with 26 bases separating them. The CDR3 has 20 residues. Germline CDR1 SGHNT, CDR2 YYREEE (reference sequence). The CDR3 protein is CASSFSIDGAGASDTGELFF. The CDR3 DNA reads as TGTGCCAGCAGCTTTTCAATCGACGGGGCGGGGGCCTCGGACACCGGGGAGCTGTTTTTT.

CDR3 sequence: CASSCAGARFGTGELFF. The DNA of the CDR3 is TGTGCCAGCAGCTGCGCGGGGGCCCGGTTCGGCACCGGGGAGCTGTTTTTT. The genes are TRBV7-4 and TRBJ2-2; D might be TRBD2 (7 bases). The germline V gene encodes CDR1 SGHVT and CDR2 SQSDAQ. CDR3 size: 17 residues. The V end lost 4 bases, the J end lost 4 bases, and 19 bases lay between the germline ends.

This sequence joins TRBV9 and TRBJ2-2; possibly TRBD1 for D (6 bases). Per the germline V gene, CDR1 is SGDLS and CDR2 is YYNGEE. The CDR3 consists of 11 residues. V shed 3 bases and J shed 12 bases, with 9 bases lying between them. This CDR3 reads CASSAQGKLFF. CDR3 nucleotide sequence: TGTGCCAGCAGCGCACAGGGAAAGCTGTTTTTT.

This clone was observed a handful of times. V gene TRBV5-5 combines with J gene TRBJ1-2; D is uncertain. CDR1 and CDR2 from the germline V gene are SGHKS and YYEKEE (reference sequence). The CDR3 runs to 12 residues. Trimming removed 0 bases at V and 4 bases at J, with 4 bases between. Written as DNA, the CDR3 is TGTGCCAGCAGCTTGGCCGTCTATGGCTACACCTTC. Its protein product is CASSLAVYGYTF.

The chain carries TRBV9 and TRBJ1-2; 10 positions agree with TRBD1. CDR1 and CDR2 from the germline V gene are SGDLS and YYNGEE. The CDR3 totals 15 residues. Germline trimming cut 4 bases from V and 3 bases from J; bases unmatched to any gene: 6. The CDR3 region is CASSSRQGAYYGYTF. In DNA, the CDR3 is TGTGCCAGCAGCTCAAGACAGGGGGCATACTATGGCTACACCTTC.

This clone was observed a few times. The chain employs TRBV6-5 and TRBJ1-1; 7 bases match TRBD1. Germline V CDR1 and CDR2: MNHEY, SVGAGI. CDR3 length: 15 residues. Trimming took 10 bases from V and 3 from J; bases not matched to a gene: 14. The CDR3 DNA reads TGTGCCACGAAGGACAGGACCGGACCTTACACTGAAGCTTTCTTT. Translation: CATKDRTGPYTEAFF.

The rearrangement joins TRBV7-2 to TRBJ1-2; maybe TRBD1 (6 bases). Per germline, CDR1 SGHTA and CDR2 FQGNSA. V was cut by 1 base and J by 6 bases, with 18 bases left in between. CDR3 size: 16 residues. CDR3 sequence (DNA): TGTGCCAGCAGCTTAGGCGGACAGAATAAATTAAATGGCTACACCTTC. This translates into CASSLGGQNKLNGYTF.

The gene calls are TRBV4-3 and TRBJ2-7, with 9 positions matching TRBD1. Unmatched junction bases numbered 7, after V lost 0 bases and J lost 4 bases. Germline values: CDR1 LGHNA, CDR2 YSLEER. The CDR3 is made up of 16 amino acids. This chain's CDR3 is CASSQEAGTGWYEQYF. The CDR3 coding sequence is TGCGCCAGCAGCCAAGAAGCAGGGACAGGGTGGTACGAGCAGTACTTC.

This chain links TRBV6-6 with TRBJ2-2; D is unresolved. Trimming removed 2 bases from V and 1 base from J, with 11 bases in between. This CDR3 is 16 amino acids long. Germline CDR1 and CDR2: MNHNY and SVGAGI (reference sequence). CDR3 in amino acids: CASSYLGQQNTGELFF. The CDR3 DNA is TGTGCCAGCAGTTACCTTGGGCAACAGAACACCGGGGAGCTGTTTTTT.

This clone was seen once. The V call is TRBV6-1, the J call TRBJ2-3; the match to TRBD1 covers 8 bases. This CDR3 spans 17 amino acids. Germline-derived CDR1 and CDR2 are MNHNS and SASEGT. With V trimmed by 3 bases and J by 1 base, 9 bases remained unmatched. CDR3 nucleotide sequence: TGTGCCAGCAGTGACAGCAGGGGGCGAGGAGGCACAGATACGCAGTATTTT. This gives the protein CASSDSRGRGGTDTQYF.

The CDR3 DNA reads as TGTGCCAGCAGTTCGCGAGGCCGAAACACCATATATTTT. Amino acids: CASSSRGRNTIYF. The J gene is TRBJ1-3, the V gene TRBV6-5; D gene ambiguous. The CDR3 has 13 amino acids. Germline V gives CDR1 MNHEY, CDR2 SVGAGI. Trimming left V 4 bases short and J 5 bases short, with 9 bases between.